Listed here are 9 T cell receptor beta chains from one sample, sequenced in a study of regulatory T cells in long-lasting Graves disease. To make TCR beta libraries, researchers used iRepertoire HTBI primers and Arm-PCR of CDR3 regions. TCRdb analysed the multiplex PCR reads with MiXCR anew, one entry per CDR3 protein. Among some 370,000 distinct CDR3 sequences listed, 23% were seen once. The time point is: persistent/refractory GD, antithyroid drugs over 5 years with positive TRAb. PBMC RNA served as the TCR library source. Here the sequenced sample was peripheral blood mononuclear cells (PBMCs), taken when the disease was refractory, from a patient treated with antithyroid drugs. These receptors were taken from a woman in her thirties or forties with Graves disease.

The rearrangement uses TRBV20-1 and TRBJ2-1, with D unclear. V shed 6 bases and J shed 0 bases, with 15 bases lying between them. CDR3 length equals 15 residues. The germline CDR1 and CDR2 sequences are DFQATT and SNEGSKA (reference sequence). The CDR3 is CSATSQLSSYNEQFF. In nucleotides, the CDR3 is TGCAGTGCCACCTCACAGCTCAGCTCCTACAATGAGCAGTTCTTC.

This clonotype was recorded at least ten times. This chain's CDR3 is CSARDMNTEAFF. CDR3 sequence (DNA): TGCAGTGCTAGAGATATGAACACTGAAGCTTTCTTT. The gene calls are TRBV20-1 and TRBJ1-1; D call uncertain. CDR3 length: 12 amino acids. Looked up from germline, CDR1 is DFQATT and CDR2 is SNEGSKA (reference sequence). V gave up 0 bases and J gave up 0 bases, with 2 bases separating them.

There are a few counts of this clonotype. The chain has TRBV6-1 and TRBJ2-2; 10 nucleotides align to TRBD2. The CDR3 consists of 17 residues. The junction had 10 bases not matched to a gene; V was cut back by 7 bases and J by 2 bases. Germline CDR1 is MNHNS and CDR2 is SASEGT. The CDR3 region has the DNA TGTGCCAGCAACAGACCGGGACTAGCGCATAACACCGGGGAGCTGTTTTTT. Its protein product is CASNRPGLAHNTGELFF.

This clonotype was seen only a few times. At one end the junction does not follow the germline gene, possibly because of a read error. The chain couples TRBV11-2 to TRBJ2-3; the D gene is possibly TRBD2 (6 bases). Germline CDR1 reads SGHAT; CDR2 reads FQNNGV. The CDR3 is 15 residues long. The CDR3 sequence: CASSISGGSKDTQYF. CDR3 DNA sequence: TGTGCCAGCAGCATAAGTGGAGGGAGCAAAGATACGCAGTATTTT.

The sample holds many counts of this clonotype. V is TRBV6-5 and J is TRBJ1-1, with TRBD1 as a possible D gene (5 bases). The CDR3 runs 17 residues. Per germline, CDR1 MNHEY and CDR2 SVGAGI. Trimming removed 2 bases from V and 4 bases from J, with 20 bases in between. CDR3: CASSYVGRGERGTEAFF. For the CDR3, the DNA is TGTGCCAGCAGTTACGTGGGCAGAGGGGAACGGGGCACTGAAGCTTTCTTT.

The J gene is TRBJ2-5, the V gene TRBV9; 8 bases are shared with TRBD1. V lost 4 bases and J lost 1; bases outside the gene matches: 9. This CDR3 comprises 16 residues. Germline values: CDR1 SGDLS, CDR2 YYNGEE. The CDR3 coding sequence is TGTGCCAGCAGCCCACGTGGGACAGGTTTCCAAGAGACCCAGTACTTC. This encodes CASSPRGTGFQETQYF. Together with reference TRBV9 and TRBJ2-5, the CDR3 gives the full variable domain: DSGVTQTPKHLITATGQRVTLRCSPRSGDLSVYWYQQSLDQGLQFLIQYYNGEERAKGNILERFSAQQFPDLHSELNLSSLELGDSALYFCASSPRGTGFQETQYFGPGTRLLVL.

The chain employs TRBV7-9 and TRBJ2-7; 9 bases align to TRBD2. The germline V gene has CDR1 SEHNR and CDR2 FQNEAQ (reference sequence). This CDR3 contains 15 residues. Trimming took 5 bases from V and 0 from J; bases not matched to a gene: 5. This CDR3 is CASSVSGRTSYEQYF. Here the CDR3 DNA reads TGTGCCAGCAGCGTAAGCGGGAGGACCTCCTACGAGCAGTACTTC. The full variable domain, its missing parts supplied by reference TRBV7-9 and TRBJ2-7, is DTGVSQNPRHKITKRGQNVTFRCDPISEHNRLYWYRQTLGQGPEFLTYFQNEAQLEKSRLLSDRFSAERPKGSFSTLEIQRTEQGDSAMYLCASSVSGRTSYEQYFGPGTRLTVT.

This clonotype was observed many times. This sequence joins TRBV2 and TRBJ2-2; D is ambiguous. The length of the CDR3 is 14 residues. The germline V gene has CDR1 SNHLY and CDR2 FYNNEI. V lost 4 bases and J lost 4, with 10 bases in between. The CDR3 nucleotides read TGTGCCAGCAGTGTTCGAACACCCACCGGGGAGCTGTTTTTT. As protein: CASSVRTPTGELFF. Full variable domain (outside the CDR3, taken from reference TRBV2 and TRBJ2-2): EPEVTQTPSHQVTQMGQEVILRCVPISNHLYFYWYRQILGQKVEFLVSFYNNEISEKSEIFDDQFSVERPDGSNFTLKIRSTKLEDSAMYFCASSVRTPTGELFFGEGSRLTVL.

As DNA, the CDR3 is TGCGCCAGCAGCACAATTGGGACAGGGAACACTGAAGCTTTCTTT. As protein: CASSTIGTGNTEAFF. The chain links TRBV4-1 to TRBJ1-1; 8 bases map to TRBD1. Germline loops: CDR1 MGHRA, CDR2 YSYEKL. The CDR3 is 15 residues long. V lost 5 bases, J lost 1 base, and 6 bases stayed unmatched.